The 3 T cell receptor beta chains below come from one sample, sequenced in a study of control samples from healthy donors and cancer patients. Here immunoSEQ multiplex PCR was the method, and the copy in TCRdb shows in-frame clones only, minus some. The table includes 100,000 to 150,000 clones, about 95% detected once. The sample taken for sequencing was blood. The origin of the receptors is a man aged 25 to 45 in good health.

The genes are TRBV5-4 and TRBJ2-3; TRBD2 matches 10 bases. The CDR3 has 16 residues. The germline gives CDR1 SGHNT, CDR2 YYREEE (reference sequence). The V segment lost 4 bases and the J segment 4 bases; nucleotides outside the gene matches: 9. As DNA, the CDR3 is TGTGCCAGCAGCCCCGGGGTAGCGGGGGGCCCAGATACGCAGTATTTT. It is translated as CASSPGVAGGPDTQYF.

This rearrangement joins TRBV15 to TRBJ2-1; 8 bases agree with TRBD1. Germline V gives CDR1 LNHNV, CDR2 YYDKDF (reference sequence). The CDR3 has 18 amino acids. J was trimmed by 0 bases and V by 1 base; bases with no gene match: 8. This CDR3 is CATSRVGQVSSSYNEQFF. DNA for the CDR3: TGTGCCACCAGCAGAGTGGGACAGGTTAGCAGCTCCTACAATGAGCAGTTCTTC.

This chain links TRBV15 with TRBJ2-1; TRBD2 might be the D (5 bases). This CDR3 contains 11 residues. Trimming left V 6 bases short and J 10 bases short, with 10 bases between. Germline values: CDR1 LNHNV, CDR2 YYDKDF (reference sequence). The CDR3 protein is CATSKGGEQFF. CDR3 DNA sequence: TGTGCCACCAGTAAAGGCGGGGAGCAGTTCTTC.